Each of the 14 T cell receptor beta chains below was sequenced from the same sample in a study of shared clonotypes between healthy human individuals. Assay: immunoSEQ multiplex PCR; the TCRdb copy retains only in-frame clones and omits some. The table includes about 2 million clones, roughly 95% detected once. Sequencing was carried out using naive CD4+ T cells sorted from blood. Subset given: CD45RA+ positively selected. Source of these receptors: a man younger than 35 in good health.

On this clone itself: Relative to the germline gene, one junction end is altered; a read error may explain this. V is TRBV27 and J is TRBJ1-5; D uncertain. There are 11 residues in the CDR3. Germline CDR1 reads MNHEY; CDR2 reads SMNVEV (reference sequence). CDR3 nucleotide sequence: TGTGCCAGCAGGGGGTATCAGTCCCAGCATTTT. Translating it yields CASRGYQSQHF.

In its sample, this clone was seen once. The genes are TRBV2 and TRBJ2-3, with D tentatively TRBD2 (5 bases). There are 17 residues in the CDR3. Germline-derived CDR1 and CDR2 are SNHLY and FYNNEI. Trimming took 6 bases from V and 0 from J, leaving 19 bases between them. The CDR3 nucleotides are TGTGCCAGCAGGAGGGAGTTGAGCGGAGCTAGCACAGATACGCAGTATTTT. The encoded protein is CASRRELSGASTDTQYF.

The chain recombines TRBV6-1 with TRBJ2-7, with D perhaps given as TRBD1 or TRBD2 (5 bases each). Germline lookup yields CDR1 MNHNS and CDR2 SASEGT. Trimming cost V 8 bases and J 1 base, with 18 bases left between them. This CDR3 region has 15 residues. CDR3 nucleotide sequence: TGTGCCAGCGGGACGGCAGGTTCTACATCCTACGAGCAGTACTTC. It is translated as CASGTAGSTSYEQYF.

Remarks on this clone: Other DNA sequences in the sample encode the same CDR3. The chain is built from TRBV5-1 and TRBJ1-6, with D maybe TRBD1 (5 bases). Germline CDR1 is SGHRS and CDR2 is YFSETQ. CDR3 length: 14 residues. V was pared by 0 bases and J by 6 bases, with 7 bases between. The CDR3 DNA reads as TGCGCCAGCAGCTTGGGACAGCTTAATTCACCCCTCCACTTT. Amino acids: CASSLGQLNSPLHF.

This chain links TRBV5-1 with TRBJ2-3; no definite D call. V was trimmed by 2 bases and J by 5 bases, leaving 9 bases between them. The CDR3 is 13 amino acids. Germline values: CDR1 SGHRS, CDR2 YFSETQ. For the CDR3, the DNA is TGCGCCAGCAGCTTAACGATGGGAGATACGCAGTATTTT. It is translated as CASSLTMGDTQYF.

CDR3 DNA sequence: TGCGCCAGCAGCTTGGGCGACGGCAAAAACATTCAGTACTTC. It specifies CASSLGDGKNIQYF. V is TRBV5-1 and J is TRBJ2-4; D is unresolved. The CDR3 loop spans 14 amino acids. Trimming pared 0 bases from V and 3 bases from J, leaving 7 bases between. Germline V gene lookup returns CDR1 SGHRS and CDR2 YFSETQ.

J is TRBJ1-2 and V is TRBV7-8; TRBD1 aligns across 10 bases. In germline, CDR1 is SGHVS, CDR2 FQNEAQ. The CDR3 loop spans 14 amino acids. Trimming removed 5 bases from V and 4 bases from J; junction bases left unmatched: 4. The CDR3 DNA follows: TGTGCCAGCAGCACCCGACAGGGGGCCTATGGCTACACCTTC. It codes for CASSTRQGAYGYTF.

The rearrangement joins TRBV7-2 to TRBJ1-1, with 7 positions matching TRBD1. The junction had 10 bases not matched to a gene; V was cut back by 5 bases and J by 7 bases. The germline V gene has CDR1 SGHTA and CDR2 FQGNSA. CDR3 size: 14 residues. The CDR3 sequence: CASSQLGQTLEAFF. CDR3 DNA sequence: TGTGCCAGCAGCCAACTGGGACAGACCCTTGAAGCTTTCTTT.

The chain is built from TRBV28 and TRBJ1-5; D gene ambiguous. Between the trimmed V and J ends, which lost 2 bases and 3 bases, there was a span of 17 bases. Germline assignment: CDR1 MDHEN and CDR2 SYDVKM. The CDR3 has 17 amino acids. DNA of the CDR3: TGTGCCAGCAGTTTACGGTCAGGACCCAGGCCCAATCAGCCCCAGCATTTT. Residues: CASSLRSGPRPNQPQHF.

The chain carries TRBV30 and TRBJ2-6, with 8 bases matching TRBD1. The CDR3 has 18 amino acids. With 1 base clipped from V and 0 bases from J, the junction kept 8 bases outside the gene matches. CDR1 and CDR2 from the germline V gene are GTSNPN and SVGIG (reference sequence). The CDR3 loop is CAWSGSRGRISGANVLTF. The CDR3 DNA follows: TGTGCCTGGAGTGGGAGCAGGGGGCGCATCTCTGGGGCCAACGTCCTGACTTTC.

The rearrangement links TRBV27 to TRBJ1-2; 7 nucleotides match TRBD1. V shed 9 bases, J shed 4 bases, and the junction held 8 bases outside the gene matches. The germline V gene has CDR1 MNHEY and CDR2 SMNVEV (reference sequence). The CDR3 contains 13 residues. The DNA of the CDR3 is TGTGCCAGTTCCGGGACAGAAGCCTATGGCTACACCTTC. Protein product: CASSGTEAYGYTF.

This chain uses TRBV19 with TRBJ1-2; possibly TRBD1 for D (6 bases). CDR1 LNHDA and CDR2 SQIVND come from the germline V gene (reference sequence). V gave up 3 bases and J gave up 1 base, with 9 bases separating them. The CDR3 spans 14 residues. The CDR3 sequence is CASSMGADNYGYTF. In nucleotides, the CDR3 is TGTGCCAGTAGTATGGGGGCAGATAACTATGGCTACACCTTC.

The chain is built from TRBV7-2 and TRBJ1-3, with 7 bases aligning to TRBD1. Germline V lookup: CDR1 SGHTA, CDR2 FQGNSA. The junction had 9 bases not matched to a gene; V was cut back by 5 bases and J by 2 bases. This CDR3 is 16 amino acids long. CDR3 DNA sequence: TGTGCCAGCAGCCCACAACCTACAGGGGCTGGAAACACCATATATTTT. Encoded protein: CASSPQPTGAGNTIYF.

This clone was counted a single time. The rearrangement links TRBV30 to TRBJ2-1; tentatively, D is TRBD2 (5 bases). The CDR3 has 14 residues. Germline V gene data show CDR1 as GTSNPN and CDR2 as SVGIG (reference sequence). The V gene lost 5 bases and the J gene lost 1 base, with 12 bases spanning the gap. CDR3 region: CAWDPGYSYNEQFF. The CDR3 nucleotides are TGTGCCTGGGACCCGGGGTATTCCTACAATGAGCAGTTCTTC.